The T cell receptor beta chain under discussion was sequenced for a study of OX40 agonist ivuxolimab in advanced cancers. Study-level information: Ivuxolimab, an agonistic anti-OX40 (CD134) antibody, was given to patients. The study enrolled dose-escalation patients with hepatocellular carcinoma, melanoma, renal cell or head and neck cancer. Earlier anti-PD-1, anti-PD-L1 or anti-CTLA-4 therapy was permitted; roughly 42% had received some.

TCRdb's copy holds only in-frame clones and misses some; the assay was immunoSEQ multiplex PCR. The data contain more than 50,000 clones, 85% to 90% of them seen just once; the ten biggest clones take up around 1.9%. The germline V gene encodes CDR1 LNHNV and CDR2 YYDKDF (reference sequence). The CDR3 length is 15 residues. The V gene end was trimmed by 0 bases and the J gene end by 4 bases; junction bases not matched to a gene: 3. The source is an adult with an advanced solid tumor such as melanoma, head and neck, liver or kidney cancer. The chain combines TRBV15 with TRBJ1-1; 9 bases align to TRBD1. Sequenced here: CD4+ or CD8+ T cells sorted from blood, sampled in a trial of the OX40 agonist ivuxolimab. CDR3 sequence reads: CATSRDDRGGTEAFF. CDR3 DNA: TGTGCCACCAGCAGAGATGACAGGGGGGGCACTGAAGCTTTCTTT.